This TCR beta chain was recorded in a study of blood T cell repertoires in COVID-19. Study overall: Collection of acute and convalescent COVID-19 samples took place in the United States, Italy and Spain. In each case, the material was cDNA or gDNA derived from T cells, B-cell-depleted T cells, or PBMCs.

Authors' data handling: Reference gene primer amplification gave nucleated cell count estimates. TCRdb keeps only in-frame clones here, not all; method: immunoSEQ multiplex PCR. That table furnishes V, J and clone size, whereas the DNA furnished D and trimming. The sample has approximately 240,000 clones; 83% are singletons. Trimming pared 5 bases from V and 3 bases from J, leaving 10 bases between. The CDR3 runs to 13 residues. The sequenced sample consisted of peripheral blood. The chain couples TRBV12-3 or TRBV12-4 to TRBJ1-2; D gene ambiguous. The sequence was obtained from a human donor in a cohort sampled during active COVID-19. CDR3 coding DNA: TGTGCCAGCAGTGAACTCCGGGACTATGGCTACACCTTC. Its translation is CASSELRDYGYTF.